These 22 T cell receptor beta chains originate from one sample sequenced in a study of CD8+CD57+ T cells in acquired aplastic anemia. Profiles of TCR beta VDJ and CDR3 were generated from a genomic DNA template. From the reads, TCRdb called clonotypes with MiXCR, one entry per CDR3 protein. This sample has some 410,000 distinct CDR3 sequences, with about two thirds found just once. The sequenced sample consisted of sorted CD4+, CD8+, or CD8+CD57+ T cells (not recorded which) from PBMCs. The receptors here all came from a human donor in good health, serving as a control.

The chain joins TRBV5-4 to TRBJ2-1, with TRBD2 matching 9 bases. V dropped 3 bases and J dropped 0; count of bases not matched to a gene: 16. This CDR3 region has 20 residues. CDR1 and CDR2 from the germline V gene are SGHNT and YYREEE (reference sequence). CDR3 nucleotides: TGTGCCAGCAGCTCGCGCTCAGCGGGGGGAATGTTAAGCTCCTACAATGAGCAGTTCTTC. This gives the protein CASSSRSAGGMLSSYNEQFF.

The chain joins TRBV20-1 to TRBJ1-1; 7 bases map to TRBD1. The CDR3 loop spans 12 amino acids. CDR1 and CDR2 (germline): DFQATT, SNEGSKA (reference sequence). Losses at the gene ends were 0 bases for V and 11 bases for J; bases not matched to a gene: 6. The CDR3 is CSAREGGRDAFF. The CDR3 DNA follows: TGCAGTGCTAGAGAAGGGGGCAGAGATGCTTTCTTT.

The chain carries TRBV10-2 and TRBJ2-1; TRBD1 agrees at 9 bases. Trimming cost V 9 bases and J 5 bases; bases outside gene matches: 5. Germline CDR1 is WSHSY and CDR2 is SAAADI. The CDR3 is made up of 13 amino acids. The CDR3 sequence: CASTGQGNNEQFF. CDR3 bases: TGCGCCAGTACGGGACAGGGCAACAATGAGCAGTTCTTC.

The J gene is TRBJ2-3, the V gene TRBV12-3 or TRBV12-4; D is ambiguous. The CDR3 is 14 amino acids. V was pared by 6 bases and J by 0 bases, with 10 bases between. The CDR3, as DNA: TGTGCCAGCAGGGACGGACCTAGCACAGATACGCAGTATTTT. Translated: CASRDGPSTDTQYF.

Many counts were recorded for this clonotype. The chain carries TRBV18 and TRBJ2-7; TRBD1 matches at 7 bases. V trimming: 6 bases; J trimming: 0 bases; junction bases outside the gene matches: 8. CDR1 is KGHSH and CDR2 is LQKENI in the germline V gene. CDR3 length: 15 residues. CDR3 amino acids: CASSPRDRLSYEQYF. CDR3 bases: TGTGCCAGCTCCCCTCGGGACAGACTCTCCTACGAGCAGTACTTC.

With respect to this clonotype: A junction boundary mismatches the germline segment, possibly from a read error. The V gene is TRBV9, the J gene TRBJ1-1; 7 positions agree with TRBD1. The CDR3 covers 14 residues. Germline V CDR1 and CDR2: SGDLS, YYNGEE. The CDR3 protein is CASSVSGGPNTGVF. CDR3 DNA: TGTGCCAGCAGCGTTAGCGGGGGGCCTAACACAGGGGTCTTT.

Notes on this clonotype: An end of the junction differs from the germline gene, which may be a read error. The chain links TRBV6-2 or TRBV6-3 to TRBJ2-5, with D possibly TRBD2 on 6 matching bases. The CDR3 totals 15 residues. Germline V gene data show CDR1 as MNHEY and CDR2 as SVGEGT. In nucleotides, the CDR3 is TGTGCCACCAGTACGGGAATCGGACTACAAGAGACCCAGTACTTC. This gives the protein CATSTGIGLQETQYF.

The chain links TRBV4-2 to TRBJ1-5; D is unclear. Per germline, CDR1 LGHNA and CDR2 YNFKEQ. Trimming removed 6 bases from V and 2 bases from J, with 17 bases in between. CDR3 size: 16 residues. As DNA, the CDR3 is TGTGCCAGCAGTTACTCGTCCATAGGAGGCAATCAGCCCCAGCATTTT. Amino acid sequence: CASSYSSIGGNQPQHF.

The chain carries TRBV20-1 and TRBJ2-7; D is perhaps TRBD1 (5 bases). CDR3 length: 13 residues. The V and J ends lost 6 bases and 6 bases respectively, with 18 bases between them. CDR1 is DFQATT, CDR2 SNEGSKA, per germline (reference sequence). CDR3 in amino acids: CSAKTGQHIEQYF. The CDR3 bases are TGCAGTGCCAAAACAGGACAACACATCGAGCAGTACTTC.

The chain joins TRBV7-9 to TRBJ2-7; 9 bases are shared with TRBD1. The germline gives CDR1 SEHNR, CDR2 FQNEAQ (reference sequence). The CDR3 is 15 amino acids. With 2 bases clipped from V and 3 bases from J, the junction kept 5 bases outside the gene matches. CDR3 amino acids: CASSLPGTGNYEQYF. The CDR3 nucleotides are TGTGCCAGCAGCTTACCCGGGACAGGGAACTACGAGCAGTACTTC.

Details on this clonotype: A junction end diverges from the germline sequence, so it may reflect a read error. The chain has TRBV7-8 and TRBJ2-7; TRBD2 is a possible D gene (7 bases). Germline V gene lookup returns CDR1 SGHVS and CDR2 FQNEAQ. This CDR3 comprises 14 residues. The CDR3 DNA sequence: TGTGCCAGCAGGGGCGGGGGCACAGCTACGCAGTATTTTTTC. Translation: CASRGGGTATQYFF.

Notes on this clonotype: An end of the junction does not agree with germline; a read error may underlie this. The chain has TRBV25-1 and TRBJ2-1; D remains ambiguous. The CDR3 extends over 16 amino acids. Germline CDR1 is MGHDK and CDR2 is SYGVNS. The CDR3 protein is CASSELGLTSYDEQFF. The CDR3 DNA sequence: TGTGCCAGCAGTGAACTGGGCCTTACATCCTACGATGAGCAGTTCTTC.

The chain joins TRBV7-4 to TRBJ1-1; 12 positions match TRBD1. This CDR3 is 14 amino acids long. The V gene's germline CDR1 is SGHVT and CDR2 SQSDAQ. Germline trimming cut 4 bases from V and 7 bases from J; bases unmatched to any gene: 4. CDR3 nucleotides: TGTGCCAGCAGCTGGGACAGGGGGCAGGGTGAAGCTTTCTTT. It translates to CASSWDRGQGEAFF.

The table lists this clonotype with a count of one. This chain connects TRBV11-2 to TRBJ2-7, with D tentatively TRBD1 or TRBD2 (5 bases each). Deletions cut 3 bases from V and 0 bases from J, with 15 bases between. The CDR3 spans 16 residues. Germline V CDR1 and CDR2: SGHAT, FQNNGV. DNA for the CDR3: TGTGCCAGCAGCTTGACGTCCGGGACGAGCTCCTACGAGCAGTACTTC. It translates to CASSLTSGTSSYEQYF.

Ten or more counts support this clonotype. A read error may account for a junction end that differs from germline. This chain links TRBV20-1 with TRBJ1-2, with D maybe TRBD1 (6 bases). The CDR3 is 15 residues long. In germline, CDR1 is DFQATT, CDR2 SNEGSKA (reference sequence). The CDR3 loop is CSARERYLKTGGYTF. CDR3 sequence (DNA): TGCAGTGCTCGAGAGAGGTACCTTAAGACAGGAGGCTACACCTTC.

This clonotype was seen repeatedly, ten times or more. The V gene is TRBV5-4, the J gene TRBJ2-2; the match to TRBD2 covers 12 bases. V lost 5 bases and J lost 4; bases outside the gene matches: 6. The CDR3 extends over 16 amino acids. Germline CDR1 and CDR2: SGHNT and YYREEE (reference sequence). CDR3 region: CASRLTSGGVTGELFF. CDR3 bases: TGTGCCAGCAGGTTGACTAGCGGGGGTGTCACCGGGGAGCTGTTTTTT.

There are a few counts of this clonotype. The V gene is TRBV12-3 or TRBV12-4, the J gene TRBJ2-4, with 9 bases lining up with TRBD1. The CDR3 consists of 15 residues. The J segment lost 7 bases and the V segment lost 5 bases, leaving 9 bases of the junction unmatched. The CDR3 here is CASSVGQGFGNIQYF. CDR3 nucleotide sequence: TGTGCCAGCAGTGTAGGACAGGGGTTCGGGAACATTCAGTACTTC.

CDR3 amino acids: CASRETDGGTQYF. Written as DNA, the CDR3 is TGTGCCAGCAGGGAGACCGACGGCGGTACGCAGTATTTT. The genes are TRBV7-3 and TRBJ2-3; no clear D gene. V dropped 6 bases and J dropped 8 bases, with 15 bases sitting between them. CDR1 SGHTA and CDR2 FQGTGA come from the germline V gene. CDR3 length equals 13 residues.

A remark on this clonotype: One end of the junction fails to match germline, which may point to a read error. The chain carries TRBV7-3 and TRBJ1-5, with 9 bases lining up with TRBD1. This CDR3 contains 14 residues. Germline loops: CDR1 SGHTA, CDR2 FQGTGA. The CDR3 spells CASSFQTGGDSPLF. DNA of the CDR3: TGCGCCAGCAGCTTCCAGACAGGGGGGGATTCACCCCTCTTT. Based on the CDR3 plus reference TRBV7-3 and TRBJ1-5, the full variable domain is GAGVSQTPSNKVTEKGKYVELRCDPISGHTALYWYRQSLGQGPEFLIYFQGTGAADDSGLPNDRFFAVRPEGSVSTLKIQRTERGDSAVYLCASSFQTGGDSPLFGDGTRLSIL.

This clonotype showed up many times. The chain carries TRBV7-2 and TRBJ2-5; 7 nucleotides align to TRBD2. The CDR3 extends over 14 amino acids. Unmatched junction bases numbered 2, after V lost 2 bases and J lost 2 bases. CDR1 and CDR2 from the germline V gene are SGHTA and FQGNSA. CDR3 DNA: TGTGCCAGCAGCTTACTAGCGGCACAAGAGACCCAGTACTTC. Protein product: CASSLLAAQETQYF.

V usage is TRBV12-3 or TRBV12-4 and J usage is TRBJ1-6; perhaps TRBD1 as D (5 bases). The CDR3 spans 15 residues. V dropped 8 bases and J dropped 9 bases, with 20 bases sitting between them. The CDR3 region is CASGASQGGSSPLHF. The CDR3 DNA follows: TGTGCCAGCGGAGCGTCCCAGGGCGGTTCTTCACCCCTCCACTTT.

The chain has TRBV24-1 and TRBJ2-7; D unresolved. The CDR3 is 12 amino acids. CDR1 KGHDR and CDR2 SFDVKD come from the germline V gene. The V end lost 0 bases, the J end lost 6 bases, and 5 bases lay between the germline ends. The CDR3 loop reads CATSDLLGEQYF. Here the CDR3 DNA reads TGTGCCACCAGTGATTTGCTGGGCGAGCAGTACTTC.